The 14 T cell receptor beta chains below all came from one sample that was sequenced in a study of response to subunit inactivated influenza vaccine. TCRdb processed the RT-PCR reads anew with MiXCR; each CDR3 protein has one entry. The sample yields about 480,000 distinct CDR3 sequences, approximately 10% seen once. The sequenced sample was PBMCs from blood, obtained roughly 48 days after vaccination. The receptors were sampled from a man aged 50 or older who received an inactivated influenza vaccine.

The rearrangement uses TRBV12-3 or TRBV12-4 and TRBJ2-2, with no clear D. The CDR3 length is 15 residues. Trimming left V 11 bases short and J 0 bases short, with 16 bases between. The CDR3 DNA reads as TGTGCCTGCGTGGGCGGTCCTACGAACACCGGGGAGCTGTTTTTT. This encodes CACVGGPTNTGELFF.

V usage is TRBV10-3 and J usage is TRBJ2-2, with a tentative D call TRBD2 (5 bases). Germline CDR1 is ENHRY and CDR2 is SYGVKD. The germline V and J ends were trimmed by 0 bases and 4 bases, with 12 bases remaining between them. The CDR3 loop spans 16 amino acids. The CDR3 loop is CAISESKLGSTGELFF. DNA for the CDR3: TGTGCCATCAGTGAGTCGAAATTAGGGAGCACCGGGGAGCTGTTTTTT.

This clonotype was seen a few times. The chain combines TRBV5-1 with TRBJ2-1; 7 bases fit TRBD2. The germline CDR1 and CDR2 sequences are SGHRS and YFSETQ. The CDR3 length is 15 residues. The junction had 4 bases not matched to a gene; V was cut back by 3 bases and J by 1 base. The CDR3: CASSSHGRSYNEQFF. CDR3 coding DNA: TGCGCCAGCAGCTCGCACGGGAGGTCCTACAATGAGCAGTTCTTC.

There are many counts of this clonotype. V gene TRBV7-2 combines with J gene TRBJ2-1; TRBD2 agrees at 13 bases. Germline CDR1 is SGHTA and CDR2 is FQGNSA. CDR3 size: 16 residues. With 2 bases clipped from V and 10 bases from J, the junction kept 8 bases outside the gene matches. In DNA form, the CDR3 reads TGTGCCAGCAGCTTATCTGGACTAGCGGGAGAATTGGAGCAGTTCTTC. Its translation is CASSLSGLAGELEQFF.

This clonotype was observed a few times. V is TRBV20-1 and J is TRBJ2-1; D may be TRBD1 (6 bases). Germline V gene lookup returns CDR1 DFQATT and CDR2 SNEGSKA (reference sequence). The CDR3 length is 18 residues. The V gene lost 5 bases and the J gene lost 0 bases, with 23 bases spanning the gap. CDR3: CSAEYYTGQIGSYNEQFF. As DNA, the CDR3 is TGCAGTGCTGAGTATTACACAGGGCAAATTGGCTCCTACAATGAGCAGTTCTTC.

CDR3 protein: CASNQGPQGRYGYTF. The CDR3 coding sequence is TGTGCCAGCAACCAGGGTCCCCAAGGGCGCTATGGCTACACCTTC. The chain is built from TRBV6-2 or TRBV6-3 and TRBJ1-2, with TRBD1 as a possible D gene (5 bases). Trimming stripped 7 bases from V and 4 bases from J, with 19 bases between. Germline V gene data show CDR1 as MNHEY and CDR2 as SVGEGT. The CDR3 loop spans 15 amino acids.

This clonotype was seen repeatedly, ten times or more. The rearrangement links TRBV4-1 to TRBJ1-2; 9 bases agree with TRBD1. V dropped 8 bases and J dropped 8; count of bases not matched to a gene: 12. This CDR3 has 14 residues. Looked up from germline, CDR1 is MGHRA and CDR2 is YSYEKL. Written as DNA, the CDR3 is TGCGCCAGCTCATCTGAGGACAGGGGTCAAGGCTACACCTTC. This translates into CASSSEDRGQGYTF.

The chain couples TRBV20-1 to TRBJ1-1; weak D call: TRBD1 (6 bases). V gave up 6 bases and J gave up 7 bases, with 27 bases separating them. There are 16 residues in the CDR3. CDR1 DFQATT and CDR2 SNEGSKA come from the germline V gene (reference sequence). CDR3 loop: CSALPALGGANYEAFF. The CDR3 DNA is TGCAGTGCACTACCCGCCCTCGGGGGCGCTAACTATGAAGCTTTCTTT.

This clonotype was seen only a few times. V is TRBV28 and J is TRBJ1-1, with unresolved D. The germline V gene has CDR1 MDHEN and CDR2 SYDVKM. The ends were cut back, 5 bases at V and 4 bases at J, with 14 bases in the middle. CDR3 length: 14 residues. The CDR3, as DNA: TGTGCCAGCAGTATTGGTCATTTATTCACTGAAGCTTTCTTT. Translation: CASSIGHLFTEAFF.

This chain connects TRBV28 to TRBJ2-3; the D call may be TRBD1 or TRBD2 (5 bases each). Trimming shortened V by 5 bases and J by 0 bases, and 24 bases separated the two germline ends. CDR1 is MDHEN and CDR2 is SYDVKM in the germline V gene. The CDR3 runs 19 residues. CDR3 nucleotides: TGTGCCAGCAGTACCTGGGAGTGGGGGACCCTATCGAGCACAGATACGCAGTATTTT. Its translation is CASSTWEWGTLSSTDTQYF.

Many counts were recorded for this clonotype. The chain recombines TRBV29-1 with TRBJ1-2; 7 nucleotides align to TRBD1. V lost 5 bases, J lost 1 base, and 13 bases stayed unmatched. Germline loops: CDR1 SQVTM, CDR2 ANQGSEA. CDR3 size: 16 residues. Here the CDR3 DNA reads TGCAGCGTTCCGCGGGGTAGGGGGCAGGGTAACTATGGCTACACCTTC. It yields the protein CSVPRGRGQGNYGYTF. Using reference TRBV29-1 and TRBJ1-2 for the parts outside the CDR3, the full variable domain is SAVISQKPSRDICQRGTSLTIQCQVDSQVTMMFWYRQQPGQSLTLIATANQGSEATYESGFVIDKFPISRPNLTFSTLTVSNMSPEDSSIYLCSVPRGRGQGNYGYTFGSGTRLTVV.

The chain combines TRBV5-1 with TRBJ2-7, with 8 positions matching TRBD1. Germline CDR1 reads SGHRS; CDR2 reads YFSETQ. J lost 2 bases, V lost 2 bases, and 6 bases had no gene match. The CDR3 is made up of 15 amino acids. The CDR3 region is CASSLKDREPYEQYF. CDR3 nucleotide sequence: TGCGCCAGCAGCTTAAAGGACAGGGAACCCTACGAGCAGTACTTC.

This sequence joins TRBV28 and TRBJ2-2; D is possibly TRBD1 (6 bases). This CDR3 comprises 13 residues. Germline V gene data show CDR1 as MDHEN and CDR2 as SYDVKM. V was shortened by 6 bases and J by 9 bases, with 14 bases between the two germline ends. The CDR3 reads CASRDRPPRELFF. The CDR3 DNA sequence: TGTGCCAGCAGGGACAGACCACCCCGGGAGCTGTTTTTT.

V and J are TRBV7-2 and TRBJ1-1; D gene uncertain. V lost 7 bases and J lost 0, with 9 bases in between. Germline V CDR1 and CDR2: SGHTA, FQGNSA. The CDR3 totals 13 residues. CDR3 bases: TGTGCCAGCATGGGATTGGTGAACACTGAAGCTTTCTTT. Translated: CASMGLVNTEAFF.